A selection of T cell receptor beta chains follows, all from one sample in a study of blood T cell repertoires in COVID-19. Only in-frame clones appear in the TCRdb table, and some are missing; sequencing was by immunoSEQ multiplex PCR. Among around 620,000 clones listed, 70% to 90% were seen once. The sequenced material came from peripheral blood. These receptors came from a woman younger than 30 with acute or convalescent COVID-19. The CDR3 runs from the conserved cysteine through the conserved F or W. D genes are given only for firm matches. The size field is filled for only some rows; it gives once, few, many or a size class.

TRBJ2-2,TRBV9,NA,NA,CASSDPGQITGELFF,TGTGCCAGCAGCGACCCGGGACAAATCACCGGGGAGCTGTTTTTT
TRBJ1-1,TRBV15,NA,NA,CATSRDRHLGTEAFF,TGTGCCACCAGCAGAGACCGCCACCTCGGCACTGAAGCTTTCTTT
TRBJ1-2,TRBV6-5,NA,NA,CASSYSLAGNLRGYTF,TGTGCCAGCAGTTACTCGCTGGCGGGCAACCTACGGGGCTACACCTTC
TRBJ1-1,TRBV7-8,NA,NA,CASRKTGNTEAFF,TGTGCCAGCAGGAAAACAGGGAACACTGAAGCTTTCTTT
TRBJ2-3,TRBV24-1,once,NA,CATSDSVWASSTDTQYF,TGTGCCACCAGTGATAGTGTTTGGGCGTCTAGCACAGATACGCAGTATTTT
TRBJ2-2,TRBV6-5,NA,TRBD1,CASSYFAGGDTGELFF,TGTGCCAGCAGTTACTTCGCAGGGGGAGACACCGGGGAGCTGTTTTTT
TRBJ1-5,TRBV5-8,few,TRBD1,CASSSGTGSNQPQHF,TGTGCCAGCAGCTCAGGGACAGGGAGCAATCAGCCCCAGCATTTT
TRBJ2-7,TRBV30,NA,NA,CAWSQGSFNEQYF,TGTGCCTGGAGTCAAGGTAGCTTCAACGAGCAGTACTTC
TRBJ2-4,TRBV6-2/TRBV6-3,NA,TRBD2,CASSQNSGGVNIQYF,TGTGCCAGCAGTCAGAATAGCGGGGGGGTAAACATTCAGTACTTC
TRBJ1-3,TRBV21-1,NA,NA,CASSKTGGDFSGNTIYF,TGTGCCAGCAGCAAGACAGGGGGCGATTTCTCCGGAAACACCATATATTTT
TRBJ2-2,TRBV5-1,NA,TRBD1,CASTPGQGTGELFF,TGCGCCAGCACCCCAGGACAGGGGACCGGGGAGCTGTTTTTT
TRBJ2-7,TRBV7-2,once,NA,CASSLGPGANYEQYF,TGTGCCAGCAGCTTAGGTCCAGGGGCTAACTACGAGCAGTACTTC
TRBJ1-1,TRBV11-2,once,NA,CASSSRQGWSTEAFF,TGTGCCAGCAGCTCACGGCAGGGATGGAGCACTGAAGCTTTCTTT
TRBJ2-7,TRBV7-8,NA,TRBD2,CASTLGGSYYEQYF,TGTGCCAGCACCCTGGGGGGGTCGTACTACGAGCAGTACTTC
TRBJ1-2,TRBV27,NA,TRBD1,CATRLGGDYGYTF,TGTGCCACCAGGTTAGGGGGCGACTATGGCTACACCTTC